One sample yielded the 2 T cell receptor beta chains listed below, sequenced in a study of T cells in Graves' hyperthyroidism and ophthalmopathy. Amplified regions were TCR beta CDR3 sequences from RNA transcripts. The primer set for the first-round RT-PCR of the TCR CDR3 was HTBI. One entry per CDR3 protein, called by TCRdb with MiXCR from the multiplex PCR reads. The sample holds hundreds of thousands of distinct CDR3 sequences; about half are singletons and the top ten take 8.2%. The specimen was peripheral blood or thyroid tissue (not recorded which). The receptors were sampled from a woman aged 18-29 years with Graves' hyperthyroidism.

The rearrangement uses TRBV11-2 and TRBJ1-1, with D possibly TRBD1 on 6 matching bases. The CDR3 totals 14 residues. Germline loops: CDR1 SGHAT, CDR2 FQNNGV. V lost 7 bases and J 2 bases, leaving 14 bases between the germline ends. The DNA of the CDR3 is TGTGCCAGCACTAAATACAGGGATAACACTGAAGCTTTCTTT. Its protein is CASTKYRDNTEAFF.

Only a few counts were recorded for this clonotype. The chain joins TRBV25-1 to TRBJ2-6; perhaps TRBD1 as D (5 bases). V gave up 9 bases and J gave up 3 bases, with 9 bases separating them. The CDR3 is made up of 13 amino acids. CDR1 is MGHDK and CDR2 is SYGVNS in the germline V gene. The CDR3 is CARGRSGANVLTF. The CDR3 DNA reads as TGTGCCAGGGGGCGAAGTGGGGCCAACGTCCTGACTTTC.